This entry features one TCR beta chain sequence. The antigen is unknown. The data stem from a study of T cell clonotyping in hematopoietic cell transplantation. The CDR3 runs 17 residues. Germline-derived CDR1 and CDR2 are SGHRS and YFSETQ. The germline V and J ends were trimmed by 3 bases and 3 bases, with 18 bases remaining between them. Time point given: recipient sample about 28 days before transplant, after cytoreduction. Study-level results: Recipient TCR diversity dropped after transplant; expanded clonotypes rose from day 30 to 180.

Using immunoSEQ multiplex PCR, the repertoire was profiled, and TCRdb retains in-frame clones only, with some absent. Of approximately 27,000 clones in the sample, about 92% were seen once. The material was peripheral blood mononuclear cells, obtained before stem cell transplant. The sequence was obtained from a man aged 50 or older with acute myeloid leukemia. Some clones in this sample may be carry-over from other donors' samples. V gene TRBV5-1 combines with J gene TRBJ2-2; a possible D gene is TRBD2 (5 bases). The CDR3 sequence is CASSSPWAGGHTGELFF. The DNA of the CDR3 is TGCGCCAGCAGCTCCCCTTGGGCAGGAGGACACACCGGGGAGCTGTTTTTT.